This T cell receptor beta chain originates from a study of T cell responses to AZD1222 COVID-19 vaccine. Overall study context: Samples with a second dose at about 4 or about 12 weeks were pooled together. Study-wide results and caveats: Reports indicate that nearly half of spike-specific TCRs are directed at unmutated variant regions.

Trimming took off 4 bases at V and 1 base at J, with 7 bases between the two ends. CDR3 length: 13 amino acids. Germline CDR1 LNHDA, CDR2 SQIVND (reference sequence). Clones were sequenced by immunoSEQ multiplex PCR, and TCRdb holds only the in-frame ones, with some missing. The data show around 72,000 clones, 80% to 90% seen once. In its sample, this clone was seen once. The antigen is not known. The chain carries TRBV19 and TRBJ1-1; D is undetermined. Sequenced here: peripheral blood, sampled on day 0 of AZD1222 vaccination. This TCR derives from an adult in good health. This CDR3 is CASSTGKNTEAFF. The DNA of the CDR3 is TGTGCCAGTAGTACCGGAAAGAACACTGAAGCTTTCTTT.